The text below deals with one TCR beta chain. The antigen is unknown. The V and J ends lost 3 bases and 0 bases, in that order; junction bases with no gene match: 2. The CDR3 sequence is 14 residues long. Germline V gene data show CDR1 as SQVTM and CDR2 as ANQGSEA. This sample was taken from a study of T cell responses to AZD1222 COVID-19 vaccine. Study at large: Combined were second doses at about 4 or about 12 weeks. Study conclusions and caveats: Two AZD1222 administrations were followed by greater Spike-specific TCR breadth and depth. Clonal diversity may have been underestimated in mostly white British donors. Every sample of the repertoires postdated the peak T cell response.

The protocol was immunoSEQ multiplex PCR, while the TCRdb copy is restricted to in-frame clones and leaves out a portion. This table has around 180,000 clones, roughly 87% appearing once. The sequence derives from an adult in good health. The chain carries TRBV29-1 and TRBJ1-2; the match to TRBD1 covers 9 bases. The sequences come from peripheral blood, collected on day 0 of AZD1222 vaccination. CDR3 sequence reads: CSVDRQGANYGYTF. The CDR3 region has the DNA TGCAGCGTTGACCGACAGGGGGCTAACTATGGCTACACCTTC.